Listed below are T cell receptor beta chains from one sample, sequenced in a study of T cells expressing NK-cell markers. TCRdb reanalyzed the 5' RACE reads and collapses them to one entry per CDR3 protein, without DNA. Its listing shows over 100,000 distinct CDR3 sequences. Sequencing was carried out using blood T cells: a sorted CD56 or NKG2C T cell subset, CD4+ or CD8+ T cells, or bulk PBMC T cells (not recorded which). Receptors were obtained from a woman between 18 and 75 years old in good health. The CDR3 runs from the conserved cysteine through the conserved F or W.

j_call v_call cdr3_aa
TRBJ1-1 TRBV30 CAWSFGTEAFF
TRBJ1-2 TRBV29-1 CSVGAAPDRNYGYTF
TRBJ2-1 TRBV24-1 CATSEPGTSGNYNEQFF
TRBJ2-2 TRBV29-1 CSVVRQGIAGELFF
TRBJ1-3 TRBV28 CASSVGQASGNTIYF
TRBJ2-5 TRBV11-2 CASSPRSWSPNYF
TRBJ2-5 TRBV20-1 CSATGGTSGGPQETQYF
TRBJ2-1 TRBV29-1 CSAKGTLANQSYNEQFF
TRBJ2-2 TRBV28 CASTLAGRDTGELFF
TRBJ2-7 TRBV7-9 CASSYEGIYEQYF
TRBJ1-1 TRBV5-6 CASSYSRGQGNTEAFF
TRBJ2-5 TRBV7-9 CASSSPGQGSETQYF
TRBJ2-3 TRBV3-1 CASSHTGGIVGDTQYF
TRBJ2-7 TRBV20-1 CSARDLRQNGYEQYF
TRBJ2-2 TRBV6-5 CASSFSGRAGELFF
TRBJ2-1 TRBV29-1 CSVHRVVHNEQFF
TRBJ2-2 TRBV20-1 CSARLHDTGELFF
TRBJ2-1 TRBV5-1 CASSPYGPRSSYNEQFF
TRBJ1-1 TRBV4-1 CASRQGGMNTEAFF
TRBJ2-2 TRBV28 CASSPVLSRRGGELFF
TRBJ2-3 TRBV4-3 CASSQDLPDTQYF
TRBJ2-7 TRBV20-1 CSASEREVSEQYF
TRBJ1-4 TRBV20-1 CSARGTPANEKLFF
TRBJ2-2 TRBV12-3/TRBV12-4 CASSFLAGGQGGELFF
TRBJ2-3 TRBV12-3/TRBV12-4 CASSLGTAYTQYF
TRBJ1-4 TRBV3-1 CASSRGTGMTGSEKLFF